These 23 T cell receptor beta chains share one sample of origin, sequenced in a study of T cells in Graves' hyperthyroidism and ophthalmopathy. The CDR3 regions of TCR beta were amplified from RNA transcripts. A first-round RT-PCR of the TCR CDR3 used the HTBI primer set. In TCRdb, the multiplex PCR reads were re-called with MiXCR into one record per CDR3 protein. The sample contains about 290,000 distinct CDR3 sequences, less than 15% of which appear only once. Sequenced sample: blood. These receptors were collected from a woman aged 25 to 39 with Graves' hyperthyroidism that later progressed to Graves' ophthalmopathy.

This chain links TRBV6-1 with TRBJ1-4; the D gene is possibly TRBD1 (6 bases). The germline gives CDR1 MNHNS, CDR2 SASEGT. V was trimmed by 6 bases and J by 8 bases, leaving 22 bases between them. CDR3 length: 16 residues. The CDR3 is CASSPYIGGVDEKLFF. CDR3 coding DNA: TGTGCCAGCAGCCCTTACATAGGGGGAGTTGACGAAAAACTGTTTTTT.

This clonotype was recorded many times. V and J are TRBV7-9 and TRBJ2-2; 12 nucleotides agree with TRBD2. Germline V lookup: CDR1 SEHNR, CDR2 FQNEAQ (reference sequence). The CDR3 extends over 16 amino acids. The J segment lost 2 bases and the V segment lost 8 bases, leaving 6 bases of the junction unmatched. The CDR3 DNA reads TGTGCCAGCGGGAAGACTAGCGGGAGAAACACCGGGGAGCTGTTTTTT. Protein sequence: CASGKTSGRNTGELFF.

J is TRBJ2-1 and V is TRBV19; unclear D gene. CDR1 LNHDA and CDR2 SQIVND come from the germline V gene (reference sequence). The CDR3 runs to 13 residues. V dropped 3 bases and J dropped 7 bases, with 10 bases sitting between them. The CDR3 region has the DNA TGTGCCAGTAGTATCGGAGTTTTGAATGAGCAGTTCTTC. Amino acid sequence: CASSIGVLNEQFF.

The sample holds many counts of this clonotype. The CDR3 coding sequence is TGTGCCAGCAGCCCCACCGGGTACAGTCTCGATCCCTACGAGCAGTACTTC. This codes for CASSPTGYSLDPYEQYF. The chain uses TRBV6-1 and TRBJ2-7; D is uncertain. CDR1 is MNHNS and CDR2 is SASEGT in the germline V gene. Trimming removed 6 bases from V and 2 bases from J, with 23 bases in between. This CDR3 spans 17 amino acids.

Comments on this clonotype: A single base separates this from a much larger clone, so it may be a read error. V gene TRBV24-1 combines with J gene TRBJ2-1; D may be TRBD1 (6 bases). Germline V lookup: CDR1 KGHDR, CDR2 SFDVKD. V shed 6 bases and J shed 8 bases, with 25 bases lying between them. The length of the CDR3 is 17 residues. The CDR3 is CATSSNLGASLFDEQFF. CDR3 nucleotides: TGTGCCACCAGTTCTAACCTGGGGGCCTCGTTATTTGATGAGCAGTTCTTC.

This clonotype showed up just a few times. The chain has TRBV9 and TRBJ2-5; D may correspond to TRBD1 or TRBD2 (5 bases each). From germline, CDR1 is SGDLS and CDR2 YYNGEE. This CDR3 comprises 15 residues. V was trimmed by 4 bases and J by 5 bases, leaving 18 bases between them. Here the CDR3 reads CASSSEGRFGETQYF. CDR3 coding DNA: TGTGCCAGCAGCTCAGAGGGACGTTTCGGGGAGACCCAGTACTTC.

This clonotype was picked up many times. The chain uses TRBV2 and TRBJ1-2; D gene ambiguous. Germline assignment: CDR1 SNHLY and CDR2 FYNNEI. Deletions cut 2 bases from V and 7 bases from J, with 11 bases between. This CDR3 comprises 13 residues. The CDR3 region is CASSEIRGSGYTF. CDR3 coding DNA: TGTGCCAGCAGTGAAATTCGGGGAAGTGGCTACACCTTC.

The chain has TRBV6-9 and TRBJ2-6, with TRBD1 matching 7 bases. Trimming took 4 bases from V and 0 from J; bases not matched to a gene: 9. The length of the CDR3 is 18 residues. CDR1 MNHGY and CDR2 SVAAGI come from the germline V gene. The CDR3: CASSLEDRLLSGANVLTF. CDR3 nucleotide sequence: TGTGCCAGCAGTTTAGAGGACAGGCTCCTCTCTGGGGCCAACGTCCTGACTTTC.

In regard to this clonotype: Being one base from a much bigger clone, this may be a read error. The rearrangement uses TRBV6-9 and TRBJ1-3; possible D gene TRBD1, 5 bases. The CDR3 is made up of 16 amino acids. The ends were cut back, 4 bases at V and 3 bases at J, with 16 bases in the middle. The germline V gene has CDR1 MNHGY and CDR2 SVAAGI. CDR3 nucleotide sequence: TGTGCCAGCAGTTGTCATCGGGGGTCGGATGGAAACACCATATATTTT. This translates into CASSCHRGSDGNTIYF.

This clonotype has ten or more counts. Here the CDR3 reads CASCGRASSRGAWEQYF. In DNA, the CDR3 is TGTGCCAGCTGCGGGAGGGCCAGTTCCCGTGGTGCGTGGGAGCAGTACTTC. The chain has TRBV27 and TRBJ2-7, with 9 nucleotides matching TRBD2. The CDR3 runs to 17 residues. V was pared by 8 bases and J by 7 bases, with 21 bases of the junction left unmatched. Germline V gives CDR1 MNHEY, CDR2 SMNVEV (reference sequence).

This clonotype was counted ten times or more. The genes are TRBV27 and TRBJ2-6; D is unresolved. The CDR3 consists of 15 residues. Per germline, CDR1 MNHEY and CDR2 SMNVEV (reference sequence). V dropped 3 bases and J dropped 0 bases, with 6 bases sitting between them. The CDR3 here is CASSFVGSGANVLTF. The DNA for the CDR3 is TGTGCCAGCAGTTTTGTGGGCTCTGGGGCCAACGTCCTGACTTTC.

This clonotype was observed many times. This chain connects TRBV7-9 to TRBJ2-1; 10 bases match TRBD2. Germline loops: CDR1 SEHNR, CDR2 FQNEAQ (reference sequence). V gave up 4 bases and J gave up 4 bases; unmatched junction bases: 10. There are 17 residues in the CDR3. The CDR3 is CASSYLATSGAYNEQFF. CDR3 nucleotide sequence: TGTGCCAGCAGCTATCTCGCCACTAGCGGGGCGTACAATGAGCAGTTCTTC. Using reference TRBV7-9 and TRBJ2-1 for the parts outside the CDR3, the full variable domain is DTGVSQNPRHKITKRGQNVTFRCDPISEHNRLYWYRQTLGQGPEFLTYFQNEAQLEKSRLLSDRFSAERPKGSFSTLEIQRTEQGDSAMYLCASSYLATSGAYNEQFFGPGTRLTVL.

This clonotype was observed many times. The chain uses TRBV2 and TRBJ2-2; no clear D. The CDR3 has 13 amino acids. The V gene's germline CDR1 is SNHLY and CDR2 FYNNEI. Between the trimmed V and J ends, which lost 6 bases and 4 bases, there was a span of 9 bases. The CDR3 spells CASRVGITGELFF. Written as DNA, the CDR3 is TGTGCCAGCAGGGTCGGCATCACCGGGGAGCTGTTTTTT.

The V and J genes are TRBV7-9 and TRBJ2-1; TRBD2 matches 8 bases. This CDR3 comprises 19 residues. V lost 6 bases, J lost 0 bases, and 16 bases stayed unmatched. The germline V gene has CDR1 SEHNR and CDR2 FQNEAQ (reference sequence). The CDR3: CASSSNERGRENSYNEQFF. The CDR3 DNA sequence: TGTGCCAGCAGTTCAAATGAGCGGGGGCGAGAGAACTCCTACAATGAGCAGTTCTTC.

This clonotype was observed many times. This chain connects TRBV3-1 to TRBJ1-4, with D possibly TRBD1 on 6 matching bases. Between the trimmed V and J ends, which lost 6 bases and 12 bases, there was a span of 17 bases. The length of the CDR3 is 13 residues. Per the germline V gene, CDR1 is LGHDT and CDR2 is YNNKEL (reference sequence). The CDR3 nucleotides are TGTGCCAGCAGGACAGGCTCCAGGGAGGAACTGTTTTTT. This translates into CASRTGSREELFF.

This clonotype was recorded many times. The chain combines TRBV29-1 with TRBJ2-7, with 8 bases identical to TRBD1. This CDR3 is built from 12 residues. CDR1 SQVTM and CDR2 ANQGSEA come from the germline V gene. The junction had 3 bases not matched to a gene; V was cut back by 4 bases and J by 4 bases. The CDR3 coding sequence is TGCAGCGTTGCGCAGGGGGCTTACGAGCAGTACTTC. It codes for CSVAQGAYEQYF.

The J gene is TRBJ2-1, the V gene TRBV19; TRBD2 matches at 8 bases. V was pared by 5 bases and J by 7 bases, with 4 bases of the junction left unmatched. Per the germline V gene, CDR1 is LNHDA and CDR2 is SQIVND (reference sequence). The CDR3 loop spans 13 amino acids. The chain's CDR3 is CASSAIAGNEQFF. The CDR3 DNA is TGTGCCAGTAGTGCTATAGCGGGGAATGAGCAGTTCTTC.

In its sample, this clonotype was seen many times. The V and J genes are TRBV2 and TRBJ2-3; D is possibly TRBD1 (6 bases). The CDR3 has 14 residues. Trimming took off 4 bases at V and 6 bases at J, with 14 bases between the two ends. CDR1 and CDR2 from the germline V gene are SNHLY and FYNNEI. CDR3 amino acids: CASSAGAVKDTQYF. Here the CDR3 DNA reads TGTGCCAGCAGTGCAGGGGCGGTCAAGGATACGCAGTATTTT.

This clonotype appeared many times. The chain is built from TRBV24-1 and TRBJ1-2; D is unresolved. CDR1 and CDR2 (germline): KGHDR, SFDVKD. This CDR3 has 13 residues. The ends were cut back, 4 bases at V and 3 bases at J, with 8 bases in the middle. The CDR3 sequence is CATSEDGYYGYTF. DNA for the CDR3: TGTGCCACCAGTGAGGACGGGTACTATGGCTACACCTTC.

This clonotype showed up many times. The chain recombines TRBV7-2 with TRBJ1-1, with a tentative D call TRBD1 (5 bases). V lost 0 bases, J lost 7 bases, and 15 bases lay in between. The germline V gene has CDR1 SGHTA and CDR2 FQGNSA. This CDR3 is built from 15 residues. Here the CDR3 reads CASSLAESGRREAFF. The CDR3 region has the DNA TGTGCCAGCAGCTTAGCGGAATCGGGACGGCGTGAAGCTTTCTTT.

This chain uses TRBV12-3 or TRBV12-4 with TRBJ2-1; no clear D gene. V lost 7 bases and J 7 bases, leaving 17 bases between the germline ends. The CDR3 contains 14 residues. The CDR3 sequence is CASTPRTVSNEQFF. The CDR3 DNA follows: TGTGCCAGCACCCCTCGGACGGTGAGTAATGAGCAGTTCTTC.

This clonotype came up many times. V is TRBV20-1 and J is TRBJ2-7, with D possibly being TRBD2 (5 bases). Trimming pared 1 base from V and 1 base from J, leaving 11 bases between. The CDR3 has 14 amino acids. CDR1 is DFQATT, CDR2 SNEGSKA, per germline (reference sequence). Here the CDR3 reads CSARVQGSSYEQYF. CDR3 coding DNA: TGCAGTGCTAGAGTTCAAGGGAGTTCCTACGAGCAGTACTTC.

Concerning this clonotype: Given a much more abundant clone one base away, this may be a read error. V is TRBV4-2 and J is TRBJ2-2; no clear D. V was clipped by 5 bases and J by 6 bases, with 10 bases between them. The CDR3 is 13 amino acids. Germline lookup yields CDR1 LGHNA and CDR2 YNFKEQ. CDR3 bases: TGTGCCAGCAGCTCCCCGATGGCCGGGGAGCTGTTTTTT. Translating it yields CASSSPMAGELFF.